The clone carrying this T cell receptor (beta chain) was seen a single time. This sample stems from a study of blood T cell repertoires in COVID-19. Overall study context: Material from acute and convalescent COVID-19 was sourced from the United States, Italy and Spain.

TCRdb keeps only in-frame clones here, not all; method: immunoSEQ multiplex PCR. The sample has about 100,000 clones; approximately 86% are singletons. Germline CDR1 reads MNHEY; CDR2 reads SVGAGI. V shed 2 bases and J 0 bases; nucleotides not matched to a gene: 3. The CDR3 spans 16 residues. Input material: peripheral blood. The TCR was taken from a human donor in a cohort sampled during active COVID-19. The rearrangement uses TRBV6-5 and TRBJ2-7; TRBD2 matches 11 bases. CDR3 sequence: CASSYPTSGSSYEQYF. The CDR3 nucleotides are TGTGCCAGCAGTTACCCAACTAGCGGGAGCTCCTACGAGCAGTACTTC.